Listed below are T cell receptor beta chains from one sample, sequenced in a study of technical replicates of blood from several donors. Measured with immunoSEQ multiplex PCR; TCRdb has only the in-frame clones, and not every one. The profile shows 100,000 or so clones, roughly 95% of them singletons. The sequenced sample was T cells isolated from PBMCs. The receptors come from a human donor in good health. The conserved cysteine and the conserved F or W are not part of the CDR3 here. Fields, in order: J gene, V gene, CDR3 protein.

J: TRBJ1-2
V: TRBV6-6
CDR3: ASSYSSNYGYT

J: TRBJ2-7
V: TRBV5-4
CDR3: ASSFSGNTEQY

J: TRBJ2-2
V: TRBV7-9
CDR3: ASSLRGTVNTGELF

J: TRBJ1-2
V: TRBV2
CDR3: ASSGPAEPDTSYGYT

J: TRBJ2-5
V: TRBV5-1
CDR3: ASRMAGQETQY

J: TRBJ2-3
V: TRBV5-1
CDR3: ASSLEGYTDTQY

J: TRBJ1-1
V: TRBV14
CDR3: ASSLYRGTEAF

J: TRBJ1-2
V: TRBV5-1
CDR3: ASSPTTGDYGYT

J: TRBJ1-2
V: TRBV9
CDR3: ASSSPGDSRGYT

J: TRBJ1-2
V: TRBV5-6
CDR3: ASSLVDRSNGYT

J: TRBJ1-5
V: TRBV5-8
CDR3: ASTSRARPGKSQH

J: TRBJ2-1
V: TRBV5-1
CDR3: ASCGTSGSYEQF

J: TRBJ1-2
V: TRBV30
CDR3: AWSAGGRSSGYT

J: TRBJ1-2
V: TRBV27
CDR3: ASSFSSAQGAGYT

J: TRBJ2-7
V: TRBV18
CDR3: ASSPVDGSSYEQY

J: TRBJ1-4
V: TRBV10-1
CDR3: ASSEPGVRDRDATNEKLF

J: TRBJ2-7
V: TRBV5-1
CDR3: ASSLGYGAEQYEQY

J: TRBJ2-1
V: TRBV5-4
CDR3: ASSYAGALSYNEQF

J: TRBJ1-2
V: TRBV2
CDR3: ASSEAPPAGYGYT

J: TRBJ1-4
V: TRBV6-5
CDR3: ASSRGATNEKLF

J: TRBJ2-1
V: TRBV7-6
CDR3: ASSRPSGGGDEQF

J: TRBJ1-2
V: TRBV11-2
CDR3: ASSPSADNYGYT

J: TRBJ2-7
V: TRBV19
CDR3: ASSIGRPSGRLIYEQY

J: TRBJ2-3
V: TRBV6-5
CDR3: ASSQGHSADTQY

J: TRBJ1-5
V: TRBV15
CDR3: ATSREQGLPSNQPQH

J: TRBJ1-5
V: TRBV27
CDR3: ASSLSGDNQPQH

J: TRBJ2-2
V: TRBV11-2
CDR3: ASSLRGALVTGELF

J: TRBJ1-2
V: TRBV6-5
CDR3: ASSPRQSYGYT

J: TRBJ1-3
V: TRBV2
CDR3: ASNGDSGNTIY

J: TRBJ1-2
V: TRBV10-3
CDR3: ATCPSGDPLGGYT

J: TRBJ2-7
V: TRBV28
CDR3: ASTLSRTSGRIHEQY

J: TRBJ1-5
V: TRBV11-3
CDR3: ASIPDSSYNQPQH

J: TRBJ1-1
V: TRBV6-5
CDR3: ASNNGEVITEAF

J: TRBJ2-2
V: TRBV27
CDR3: ASRGGRAGTGELF

J: TRBJ2-2
V: TRBV11-3
CDR3: ASEEREGTGELF

J: TRBJ2-1
V: TRBV7-6
CDR3: ASSFTGLAGGDEQF

J: TRBJ2-3
V: TRBV19
CDR3: ASNSVSTDTQY

J: TRBJ2-7
V: TRBV15
CDR3: ATSRPSTGLDPYEQY

J: TRBJ1-6
V: TRBV7-8
CDR3: ASSLVVWDTGSNSPLH

J: TRBJ2-4
V: TRBV7-2
CDR3: ASSTPSGIQY

J: TRBJ1-4
V: TRBV7-2
CDR3: ASSLRWADEKLF

J: TRBJ2-7
V: TRBV4-1
CDR3: ASSQGWGGIVSYEQY

J: TRBJ1-1
V: TRBV5-1
CDR3: ASSLGPPGQGARGNTEAF

J: TRBJ2-6
V: TRBV30
CDR3: ASGQGALAGANVLT

J: TRBJ2-5
V: TRBV4-1
CDR3: ASSQNPGLGEETQY